The clone carrying this TCR beta chain was counted a few times. Its antigen is currently unknown. Stated time point: blood at routine non-recurrence follow-up after resection. From tumor, nontumor lung or frozen PBMC, whole RNA was taken unsorted for sequencing. The data were taken from a study of spatial heterogeneity in lung cancer. Study information: The donors, more than 55 patients with untreated early-stage non-small cell lung cancer, provided the samples. Sequenced were any available follow-up PBMC samples, which had been obtained a median of about two years after resection. Points from the study as a whole: Ubiquitous expanded tumor TCRs showed up in blood more at resection than follow-up.

Germline-derived CDR1 and CDR2 are MGHRA and YSYEKL. This CDR3 comprises 13 residues. V lost 3 bases and J lost 8; bases outside the gene matches: 5. A single record per CDR3 protein comes from TCRdb applying MiXCR to the 5' RACE reads. Of under 150,000 distinct CDR3 sequences listed, over 9% are singletons. The sample here was PBMCs, taken at follow-up. The receptor's source is a male donor with early-stage non-small cell lung cancer. V usage is TRBV4-1 and J usage is TRBJ1-2; 8 bases are a match to TRBD1. CDR3 amino acids: CASSHGQGDGYTF. In DNA form, the CDR3 reads TGCGCCAGCAGCCACGGACAGGGAGACGGCTACACCTTC.